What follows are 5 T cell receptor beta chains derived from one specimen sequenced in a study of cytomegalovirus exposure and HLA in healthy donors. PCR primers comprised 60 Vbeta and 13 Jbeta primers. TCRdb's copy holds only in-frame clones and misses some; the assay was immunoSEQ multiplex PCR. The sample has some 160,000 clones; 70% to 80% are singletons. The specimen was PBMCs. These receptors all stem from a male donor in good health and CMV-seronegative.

The CDR3 protein is CASSLFSVSSGANVLTF. The CDR3 DNA follows: TGTGCCAGCAGCTTATTTAGCGTCAGCTCTGGGGCCAACGTCCTGACTTTC. V is TRBV7-2 and J is TRBJ2-6; D is possibly TRBD2 (5 bases). The CDR3 consists of 17 residues. Per germline, CDR1 SGHTA and CDR2 FQGNSA. Trimming removed 2 bases from V and 0 bases from J, with 11 bases in between.

The CDR3: CASSQEWTGRHEQYF. The CDR3, as DNA: TGCGCCAGCAGCCAAGAGTGGACAGGGAGGCACGAGCAGTACTTC. The rearrangement joins TRBV4-1 to TRBJ2-7; 8 nucleotides match TRBD1. Per germline, CDR1 MGHRA and CDR2 YSYEKL. J lost 5 bases, V lost 0 bases, and 6 bases had no gene match. There are 15 residues in the CDR3.

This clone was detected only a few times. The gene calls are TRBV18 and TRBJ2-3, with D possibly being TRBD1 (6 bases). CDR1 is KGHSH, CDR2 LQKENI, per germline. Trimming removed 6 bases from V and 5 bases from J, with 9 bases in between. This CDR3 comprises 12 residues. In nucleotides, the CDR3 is TGTGCCAGCTCCGGACAGCTAGATACGCAGTATTTT. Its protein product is CASSGQLDTQYF.

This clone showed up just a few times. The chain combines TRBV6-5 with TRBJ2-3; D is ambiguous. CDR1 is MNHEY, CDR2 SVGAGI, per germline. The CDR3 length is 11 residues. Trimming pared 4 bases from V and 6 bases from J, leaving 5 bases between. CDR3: CASSSADTQYF. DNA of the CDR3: TGTGCCAGCAGTTCTGCGGATACGCAGTATTTT.

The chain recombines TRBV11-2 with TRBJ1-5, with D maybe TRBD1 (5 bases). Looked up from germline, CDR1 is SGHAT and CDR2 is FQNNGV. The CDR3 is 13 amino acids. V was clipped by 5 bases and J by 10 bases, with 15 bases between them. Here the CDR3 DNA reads TGTGCCAGCAGCCCTCAGGGTATTGGTCCCCAGCATTTT. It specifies CASSPQGIGPQHF. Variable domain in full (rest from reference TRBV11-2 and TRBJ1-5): EAGVAQSPRYKIIEKRQSVAFWCNPISGHATLYWYQQILGQGPKLLIQFQNNGVVDDSQLPKDRFSAERLKGVDSTLKIQPAKLEDSAVYLCASSPQGIGPQHFGDGTRLSIL.